The present entry profiles one T cell receptor beta chain with its context. The source of the sample is a study of shared clonotypes between healthy human individuals. Measured with immunoSEQ multiplex PCR; TCRdb has only the in-frame clones, and not every one. This table has under 1 million clones, roughly 92% appearing once. Naive-designated CD8 cells lacked CD45RO, were positively enriched for CCR7, and omitted terminally differentiated effector memory CD45RA+ cells. Every donor was a Caucasian adult from Nashville, Tennessee. The length of the CDR3 is 15 residues. V shed 5 bases and J shed 0 bases, with 14 bases lying between them. Germline V gene data show CDR1 as SQVTM and CDR2 as ANQGSEA.

The J gene is TRBJ2-1, the V gene TRBV29-1; D might be TRBD1 (6 bases). This receptor was identified in a man aged 25-45 years in good health. Sample: naive CD8+ T cells sorted from blood. The CDR3 region is CSVMGHRSSYNEQFF. The CDR3 DNA is TGCAGCGTTATGGGACACCGGAGCTCCTACAATGAGCAGTTCTTC.